A single sample is the source of the 28 T cell receptor beta chains below, sequenced in a study of shared clonotypes between healthy human individuals. The table came from immunoSEQ multiplex PCR; TCRdb's copy has only in-frame clones and leaves some out. The sample consists of 2,500,000 or so clones, 93% of them appearing once. The material sequenced was naive CD4+ T cells from PBMCs. Subset specified: CD45RA+ positively selected. All receptors derive from a man younger than 35 in good health. Some clones in this sample may be carry-over from other donors' samples.

This chain joins TRBV13 and TRBJ2-7; D remains ambiguous. Germline V gives CDR1 PRHDT, CDR2 FYEKMQ (reference sequence). The CDR3 loop spans 15 amino acids. V lost 3 bases, J lost 1 base, and 13 bases lay in between. CDR3 residues: CASSFGVQGSYEQYF. DNA for the CDR3: TGTGCCAGCAGCTTTGGAGTCCAAGGATCCTACGAGCAGTACTTC.

J is TRBJ1-2 and V is TRBV19; 7 bases match TRBD1. J lost 4 bases, V lost 7 bases, and 9 bases had no gene match. Germline V gene data show CDR1 as LNHDA and CDR2 as SQIVND (reference sequence). The CDR3 runs 14 residues. The CDR3 DNA reads TGTGCCAGTACCTCGACAGGGTTTACCTATGGCTACACCTTC. It specifies CASTSTGFTYGYTF. Full variable domain (missing parts from reference TRBV19 and TRBJ1-2): DGGITQSPKYLFRKEGQNVTLSCEQNLNHDAMYWYRQDPGQGLRLIYYSQIVNDFQKGDIAEGYSVSREKKESFPLTVTSAQKNPTAFYLCASTSTGFTYGYTFGSGTRLTVV.

The chain employs TRBV5-1 and TRBJ2-7; D is possibly TRBD2 (5 bases). Deletions cut 7 bases from V and 6 bases from J, with 17 bases between. CDR3 length equals 13 residues. Germline V gene data show CDR1 as SGHRS and CDR2 as YFSETQ. The CDR3 DNA follows: TGCGCCAGCGCTATACGGACTGGGTTCGAGCAGTACTTC. Translated: CASAIRTGFEQYF.

The chain employs TRBV27 and TRBJ1-2, with a weak D call TRBD1 (5 bases). Trimming stripped 5 bases from V and 8 bases from J, with 15 bases between. The CDR3 has 13 residues. CDR1 is MNHEY, CDR2 SMNVEV, per germline (reference sequence). The CDR3 region is CASSPVRGGGYTF. The CDR3 DNA sequence: TGTGCCAGCAGTCCCGTTCGGGGGGGAGGCTACACCTTC.

This clone appeared a single time. The chain couples TRBV11-3 to TRBJ2-7, with 12 bases aligning to TRBD2. V shed 4 bases and J 7 bases; nucleotides not matched to a gene: 8. The CDR3 sequence is 15 residues long. Per germline, CDR1 SGHNT and CDR2 YENEEA. CDR3 sequence reads: CASSSGLAGLGEQYF. In DNA, the CDR3 is TGTGCCAGCAGCTCCGGACTAGCGGGGCTGGGGGAGCAGTACTTC.

This clone appeared once. J is TRBJ2-7 and V is TRBV9; unclear D gene. Germline V gene data show CDR1 as SGDLS and CDR2 as YYNGEE. Trimming cost V 3 bases and J 2 bases, with 12 bases left between them. The CDR3 has 14 amino acids. DNA for the CDR3: TGTGCCAGCAGCGCCCGCCCTGGGCCCTACGAGCAGTACTTC. This translates into CASSARPGPYEQYF.

This rearrangement joins TRBV5-8 to TRBJ2-2; 10 bases align to TRBD2. With 5 bases clipped from V and 6 bases from J, the junction kept 7 bases outside the gene matches. Germline CDR1 SGHTS, CDR2 YDEGEE. The CDR3 extends over 15 amino acids. As DNA, the CDR3 is TGTGCCAGCAGTTCGTGGCTAGCGGGAGCCGGGGAGCTGTTTTTT. Its translation: CASSSWLAGAGELFF.

The genes are TRBV7-6 and TRBJ2-1; D may match TRBD1 or TRBD2 (5 bases each). The CDR3 is made up of 16 amino acids. V was clipped by 2 bases and J by 8 bases, with 19 bases between them. CDR1 SGHVS and CDR2 FNYEAQ come from the germline V gene. The CDR3 region has the DNA TGTGCCAGCAGCTTATCCGCCGGGGCCTACCGGTATGAGCAGTTCTTC. Its translation is CASSLSAGAYRYEQFF.

J is TRBJ2-6 and V is TRBV27; TRBD1 aligns across 10 bases. Germline V gene lookup returns CDR1 MNHEY and CDR2 SMNVEV (reference sequence). CDR3 length: 20 amino acids. Trimming at V came to 5 bases and at J to 1 base, leaving 14 bases not matched to a gene. The CDR3 nucleotides read TGTGCCAGCAGTCCTAACCCGAGGGGGACAGGGGTATCTGGGGCCAACGTCCTGACTTTC. Translated, it gives CASSPNPRGTGVSGANVLTF.

The chain carries TRBV9 and TRBJ1-1, with a weak D call TRBD1 (5 bases). V was trimmed by 0 bases and J by 4 bases, leaving 13 bases between them. Germline V gene data show CDR1 as SGDLS and CDR2 as YYNGEE. This CDR3 region has 15 residues. This chain's CDR3 is CASSVGWGLGTEAFF. Written as DNA, the CDR3 is TGTGCCAGCAGCGTAGGTTGGGGCTTGGGCACTGAAGCTTTCTTT.

The chain combines TRBV19 with TRBJ2-1, with D perhaps assigned TRBD1 or TRBD2 (5 bases each). The germline CDR1 and CDR2 sequences are LNHDA and SQIVND (reference sequence). The CDR3 sequence is 16 residues long. Trimming shortened V by 3 bases and J by 2 bases, and 14 bases separated the two germline ends. CDR3 sequence: CASSIGAGIPYNEQFF. CDR3 DNA: TGTGCCAGTAGTATTGGGGCCGGGATCCCCTACAATGAGCAGTTCTTC.

The chain recombines TRBV28 with TRBJ1-5; TRBD1 agrees at 7 bases. The germline V gene has CDR1 MDHEN and CDR2 SYDVKM. Trimming took 6 bases from V and 9 from J; bases not matched to a gene: 5. CDR3 size: 12 residues. The CDR3 region has the DNA TGTGCCAGCAGGCCCCACAGGGGGCCCCAGCATTTT. Protein product: CASRPHRGPQHF.

This clone was seen a single time. The chain uses TRBV15 and TRBJ1-2, with D hard to call. This CDR3 contains 15 residues. CDR1 is LNHNV, CDR2 YYDKDF, per germline (reference sequence). Trimming stripped 0 bases from V and 4 bases from J, with 12 bases between. CDR3 loop: CATSREVFGVYGYTF. The CDR3 nucleotides read TGTGCCACCAGCAGAGAAGTGTTCGGGGTCTATGGCTACACCTTC.

The V and J genes are TRBV7-2 and TRBJ1-2; 8 positions match TRBD1. The V gene's germline CDR1 is SGHTA and CDR2 FQGNSA. The CDR3 has 13 amino acids. V shed 5 bases, J shed 8 bases, and the junction held 7 bases outside the gene matches. DNA of the CDR3: TGTGCCAGCAGCCTGGACAGGGTCAAGGGCTACACCTTC. Encoded protein: CASSLDRVKGYTF. Drawing the rest from reference TRBV7-2 and TRBJ1-2, the complete variable domain is GAGVSQSPSNKVTEKGKDVELRCDPISGHTALYWYRQSLGQGLEFLIYFQGNSAPDKSGLPSDRFSAERTGGSVSTLTIQRTQQEDSAVYLCASSLDRVKGYTFGSGTRLTVV.

The chain links TRBV11-3 to TRBJ2-5; 7 bases map to TRBD1. Losses at the gene ends were 5 bases for V and 3 bases for J; bases not matched to a gene: 0. This CDR3 has 12 residues. Germline CDR1 reads SGHNT; CDR2 reads YENEEA. The CDR3 DNA follows: TGTGCCAGCAGCCAGGGGGAAGAGACCCAGTACTTC. Its translation is CASSQGEETQYF.

Remarks on this clone: Other DNA sequences in this sample translate to the same CDR3. This rearrangement joins TRBV5-4 to TRBJ2-1, with 9 bases matching TRBD1. The CDR3 runs 15 residues. Losses at the gene ends were 5 bases for V and 4 bases for J; bases not matched to a gene: 7. Germline CDR1 reads SGHNT; CDR2 reads YYREEE (reference sequence). The CDR3 nucleotides are TGTGCCAGCAGTTCCCGGGACAGGGTTTACAATGAGCAGTTCTTC. Translation gives CASSSRDRVYNEQFF. Drawing the rest from reference TRBV5-4 and TRBJ2-1, the complete variable domain is ETGVTQSPTHLIKTRGQQVTLRCSSQSGHNTVSWYQQALGQGPQFIFQYYREEENGRGNFPPRFSGLQFPNYSSELNVNALELDDSALYLCASSSRDRVYNEQFFGPGTRLTVL.

The chain recombines TRBV5-1 with TRBJ2-1; TRBD1 matches 7 bases. CDR3 size: 14 residues. CDR1 is SGHRS and CDR2 is YFSETQ in the germline V gene. The ends lost 0 bases at V and 4 bases at J; junction bases unmatched: 1. The CDR3 region has the DNA TGCGCCAGCAGCTTGGCGACAGGGTACAATGAGCAGTTCTTC. It translates to CASSLATGYNEQFF.

Note on this clone: Other DNA sequences from this sample encode an identical CDR3 as well. This chain links TRBV10-3 with TRBJ2-1, with D perhaps TRBD1 (6 bases). The CDR3 runs to 13 residues. Trimming removed 0 bases at V and 6 bases at J, with 6 bases between. Germline V gene lookup returns CDR1 ENHRY and CDR2 SYGVKD. The CDR3 DNA is TGTGCCATCAGTGAGTCGACAGGCAATGAGCAGTTCTTC. Translating gives CAISESTGNEQFF.

The chain recombines TRBV28 with TRBJ2-7; 7 nucleotides match TRBD2. Germline loops: CDR1 MDHEN, CDR2 SYDVKM. V gave up 1 base and J gave up 3 bases; unmatched junction bases: 6. The CDR3 consists of 15 residues. The CDR3 DNA reads TGTGCCAGCAGTTTATCGGCGGGAGAGCACTACGAGCAGTACTTC. Its protein is CASSLSAGEHYEQYF. The full variable domain, its missing parts supplied by reference TRBV28 and TRBJ2-7, is DVKVTQSSRYLVKRTGEKVFLECVQDMDHENMFWYRQDPGLGLRLIYFSYDVKMKEKGDIPEGYSVSREKKERFSLILESASTNQTSMYLCASSLSAGEHYEQYFGPGTRLTVT.

The V call is TRBV28, the J call TRBJ2-1, with 9 bases that match TRBD2. V dropped 3 bases and J dropped 3; count of bases not matched to a gene: 3. CDR1 is MDHEN, CDR2 SYDVKM, per germline. This CDR3 is 15 amino acids long. The CDR3 is CASSFSGSDYNEQFF. CDR3 nucleotides: TGTGCCAGCAGTTTTAGCGGGAGCGACTACAATGAGCAGTTCTTC.

The chain employs TRBV28 and TRBJ2-4; D gene unclear. The germline CDR1 and CDR2 sequences are MDHEN and SYDVKM. With 6 bases removed from V and 9 bases from J, the gap between germline ends came to 15 bases. This CDR3 is 13 amino acids long. The CDR3 region is CASRDQKVGIQYF. The CDR3 DNA is TGTGCCAGCAGAGACCAAAAAGTGGGCATTCAGTACTTC.

The gene calls are TRBV5-6 and TRBJ1-1, with D possibly TRBD1 on 5 matching bases. The CDR3 is made up of 15 amino acids. Trimming took 0 bases from V and 3 from J, leaving 12 bases between them. CDR1 and CDR2 (germline): SGHDT, YYEEEE. The CDR3 is CASSLDAGLDTEAFF. The CDR3 region has the DNA TGTGCCAGCAGCTTGGATGCAGGGCTTGACACTGAAGCTTTCTTT.

V usage is TRBV28 and J usage is TRBJ1-5; D is uncertain. The germline CDR1 and CDR2 sequences are MDHEN and SYDVKM. The CDR3 sequence is 12 residues long. V was cut by 0 bases and J by 9 bases, with 6 bases left in between. Here the CDR3 reads CASSLWKGPQHF. DNA of the CDR3: TGTGCCAGCAGTTTATGGAAAGGGCCCCAGCATTTT.

This clone was observed once. The J gene is TRBJ2-1, the V gene TRBV5-1; D not resolved. Trimming removed 0 bases from V and 8 bases from J, with 3 bases in between. The CDR3 loop spans 11 amino acids. Germline values: CDR1 SGHRS, CDR2 YFSETQ. The chain's CDR3 is CASSLDDEQFF. In nucleotides, the CDR3 is TGCGCCAGCAGCTTGGACGATGAGCAGTTCTTC.

The chain couples TRBV27 to TRBJ1-2, with D tentatively TRBD1 (5 bases). Germline V gene sequence: CDR1 MNHEY, CDR2 SMNVEV (reference sequence). There are 14 residues in the CDR3. The V end lost 1 base, the J end lost 8 bases, and 14 bases lay between the germline ends. In DNA form, the CDR3 reads TGTGCCAGCAGTTTATACGGCAGGGAGGCCGGCTACACCTTC. Encoded protein: CASSLYGREAGYTF.

A single count supports this clone. The rearrangement links TRBV5-1 to TRBJ1-2; the D is unclear. CDR1 is SGHRS and CDR2 is YFSETQ in the germline V gene. This CDR3 has 15 residues. The V end lost 0 bases, the J end lost 2 bases, and 11 bases lay between the germline ends. The CDR3 sequence: CASSLVGGLNYGYTF. In DNA, the CDR3 is TGCGCCAGCAGCTTGGTCGGCGGGCTAAACTATGGCTACACCTTC.

J is TRBJ2-5 and V is TRBV6-1; no reliable D call. Trimming shortened V by 7 bases and J by 1 base, and 13 bases separated the two germline ends. The CDR3 contains 14 residues. CDR1 and CDR2 from the germline V gene are MNHNS and SASEGT. This CDR3 reads CASNKELGQETQYF. The CDR3 DNA reads TGTGCCAGCAACAAGGAGTTAGGCCAAGAGACCCAGTACTTC.

The chain combines TRBV7-8 with TRBJ2-5; D is perhaps TRBD1 or TRBD2 (5 bases each). V was trimmed by 6 bases and J by 7 bases, leaving 6 bases between them. This CDR3 is 10 amino acids long. CDR1 is SGHVS and CDR2 is FQNEAQ in the germline V gene. DNA of the CDR3: TGTGCCAGCAGTGGGGGGACCCAGTACTTC. It is translated as CASSGGTQYF. The complete variable domain, with remaining parts taken from reference TRBV7-8 and TRBJ2-5, reads GAGVSQSPRYKVAKRGQDVALRCDPISGHVSLFWYQQALGQGPEFLTYFQNEAQLDKSGLPSDRFFAERPEGSVSTLKIQRTQQEDSAVYLCASSGGTQYFGPGTRLLVL.